These 23 T cell receptor beta chains share one sample of origin, sequenced in a study of blood T cell repertoires in COVID-19 (dated by TCRdb to the early 2020s). Receptors were amplified or captured by the immunoSEQ multiplex PCR assay. The table comes from immuneACCESS by way of TCRdb, which keeps in-frame sequences with V and J called. Part of the clones is missing from these tables; in studies checked, under half for an unresolved V gene and the rest for unknown reasons. Present in this sample are hundreds of thousands of clones, 70% to 90% of which were seen just once. The top ten clonotypes cover roughly 4.1% of the sample. The sequencing sample was made of peripheral blood. The receptors were gathered from a woman aged 45 to 65 with active or convalescent COVID-19.

This rearrangement joins TRBV3-1 (or the pseudogene TRBV3-2) to TRBJ1-3; tentatively, D is TRBD1 (5 bases). Germline CDR1 LGHDT, CDR2 YNNKEL (reference sequence). The CDR3 contains 15 residues. V was clipped by 1 base and J by 7 bases, with 14 bases between them. CDR3 sequence (DNA): TGTGCCAGCAGCCAAGGGGGGGGGAAATGGAACACCATATATTTT. This sequence encodes CASSQGGGKWNTIYF.

This chain uses TRBV5-1 with TRBJ1-1; perhaps TRBD1 as D (5 bases). The V end lost 4 bases, the J end lost 1 base, and 14 bases lay between the germline ends. Germline CDR1 reads SGHRS; CDR2 reads YFSETQ. The length of the CDR3 is 15 residues. In DNA, the CDR3 is TGCGCCAGCAGCCCCCGGACAAATTCGAACACTGAAGCTTTCTTT. The encoded protein is CASSPRTNSNTEAFF.

V usage is TRBV2 and J usage is TRBJ1-4; unclear D gene. This CDR3 region has 13 residues. CDR1 is SNHLY, CDR2 FYNNEI, per germline. V was pared by 8 bases and J by 5 bases, with 12 bases between. CDR3 residues: CASGPGRNEKLFF. CDR3 bases: TGTGCCAGCGGCCCAGGTAGAAATGAAAAACTGTTTTTT.

V and J are TRBV7-9 and TRBJ1-4; TRBD1 aligns across 7 bases. Germline lookup yields CDR1 SEHNR and CDR2 FQNEAQ (reference sequence). This CDR3 is 15 amino acids long. V shed 5 bases and J 4 bases; nucleotides not matched to a gene: 7. CDR3 in amino acids: CASSTQTGFNEKLFF. The CDR3 nucleotides are TGTGCCAGCAGCACACAGACAGGGTTTAATGAAAAACTGTTTTTT.

This chain uses TRBV19 with TRBJ1-1, with unresolved D. Germline V gene lookup returns CDR1 LNHDA and CDR2 SQIVND (reference sequence). Trimming removed 3 bases from V and 1 base from J, with 12 bases in between. The CDR3 runs 15 residues. This CDR3 is CASSIEYRKNTEAFF. The CDR3, as DNA: TGTGCCAGTAGTATTGAGTACAGAAAGAACACTGAAGCTTTCTTT.

The chain employs TRBV29-1 and TRBJ1-1, with unresolved D. CDR3 length equals 12 residues. Between the trimmed V and J ends, which lost 6 bases and 1 base, there was a span of 9 bases. CDR1 is SQVTM and CDR2 is ANQGSEA in the germline V gene. CDR3 residues: CSVRPGNTEAFF. CDR3 bases: TGCAGCGTCCGACCGGGGAACACTGAAGCTTTCTTT.

V and J are TRBV15 and TRBJ2-4; tentatively, D is TRBD2 (6 bases). The CDR3 runs to 16 residues. V lost 1 base and J 3 bases, leaving 13 bases between the germline ends. Germline assignment: CDR1 LNHNV and CDR2 YYDKDF (reference sequence). Written as DNA, the CDR3 is TGTGCCACCAGCAGAGGGCAGGTCGGGGGCAAAAACATTCAGTACTTC. Translated: CATSRGQVGGKNIQYF.

In this sample, this clone turned up once. V usage is TRBV11-2 and J usage is TRBJ2-7; 11 positions match TRBD2. Germline values: CDR1 SGHAT, CDR2 FQNNGV. The V and J ends lost 2 bases and 6 bases, in that order; junction bases with no gene match: 0. CDR3 length: 13 residues. This CDR3 reads CASSLLAGGEQYF. For the CDR3, the DNA is TGTGCCAGCAGCTTACTAGCGGGAGGCGAGCAGTACTTC.

The chain employs TRBV2 and TRBJ1-1; no clear D gene. Germline values: CDR1 SNHLY, CDR2 FYNNEI. V lost 7 bases, J lost 2 bases, and 14 bases lay in between. This CDR3 comprises 14 residues. CDR3 sequence: CASIDRHINTEAFF. The CDR3 DNA follows: TGTGCCAGCATCGATCGACACATTAACACTGAAGCTTTCTTT.

The table lists this clone with a count of one. The chain employs TRBV4-1 and TRBJ1-5; a weak D match, TRBD1 (6 bases). V was shortened by 2 bases and J by 6 bases, with 20 bases between the two germline ends. Per the germline V gene, CDR1 is MGHRA and CDR2 is YSYEKL. CDR3 length: 17 amino acids. CDR3 DNA: TGCGCCAGCAGCCAAAACCGGGACACCTTGCAAGGTCAGCCCCAGCATTTT. It is translated as CASSQNRDTLQGQPQHF.

This clone was counted once. V usage is TRBV5-1 and J usage is TRBJ2-5; 8 bases fit TRBD1. Germline V gene data show CDR1 as SGHRS and CDR2 as YFSETQ. The ends lost 4 bases at V and 5 bases at J; junction bases unmatched: 10. CDR3 length: 15 residues. The CDR3 nucleotides read TGCGCCAGCAGCCTCCTGGGGACAGGCTTGGAGACCCAGTACTTC. Translation: CASSLLGTGLETQYF.

The V and J genes are TRBV6-2 or TRBV6-3 and TRBJ2-2, with 12 bases lining up with TRBD2. With 4 bases clipped from V and 2 bases from J, the junction kept 5 bases outside the gene matches. Per the germline V gene, CDR1 is MNHEY and CDR2 is SVGEGT. CDR3 length: 17 amino acids. Here the CDR3 DNA reads TGTGCCAGCAGTTCCGGGACTAGCGGGCCAAACACCGGGGAGCTGTTTTTT. Translation: CASSSGTSGPNTGELFF.

The chain has TRBV5-1 and TRBJ1-4; D is ambiguous. Looked up from germline, CDR1 is SGHRS and CDR2 is YFSETQ. The ends were cut back, 5 bases at V and 7 bases at J, with 18 bases in the middle. This CDR3 contains 15 residues. CDR3 protein: CASSDTGISSEKLFF. The CDR3 DNA is TGCGCCAGCAGTGACACTGGAATCTCTTCTGAAAAACTGTTTTTT.

CDR3 in amino acids: CAWRVGGAGSGNTIYF. The DNA of the CDR3 is TGTGCCTGGAGAGTCGGAGGGGCTGGGTCTGGAAACACCATATATTTT. V is TRBV30 and J is TRBJ1-3; the D gene is possibly TRBD1 (5 bases). Germline values: CDR1 GTSNPN, CDR2 SVGIG (reference sequence). Trimming removed 3 bases from V and 1 base from J, with 16 bases in between. This CDR3 contains 16 residues.

A single count supports this clone. In nucleotides, the CDR3 is TGTGCCTTTGGACAGATTTCCTACAATGAGCAGTTCTTC. Its translation is CAFGQISYNEQFF. The chain joins TRBV30 to TRBJ2-1; perhaps TRBD1 as D (6 bases). Germline assignment: CDR1 GTSNPN and CDR2 SVGIG (reference sequence). Trimming left V 7 bases short and J 1 base short, with 11 bases between. The length of the CDR3 is 13 residues. Combining the CDR3 with reference TRBV30 and TRBJ2-1 gives the whole variable domain SQTIHQWPATLVQPVGSPLSLECTVEGTSNPNLYWYRQAAGRGLQLLFYSVGIGQISSEVPQNLSASRPQDRQFILSSKKLLLSDSGFYLCAFGQISYNEQFFGPGTRLTVL.

V gene TRBV2 combines with J gene TRBJ2-2; D unclear. CDR1 SNHLY and CDR2 FYNNEI come from the germline V gene. The V end was cut by 4 bases, the J end by 0 bases, with 3 bases between. This CDR3 region has 13 residues. The CDR3 nucleotides read TGTGCCAGCAGTGTCACGAACACCGGGGAGCTGTTTTTT. Translating it yields CASSVTNTGELFF. The whole variable domain, filled in from reference TRBV2 and TRBJ2-2, reads EPEVTQTPSHQVTQMGQEVILRCVPISNHLYFYWYRQILGQKVEFLVSFYNNEISEKSEIFDDQFSVERPDGSNFTLKIRSTKLEDSAMYFCASSVTNTGELFFGEGSRLTVL.

The rearrangement links TRBV4-2 to TRBJ1-1, with D possibly being TRBD1 (5 bases). From germline, CDR1 is LGHNA and CDR2 YNFKEQ. The germline V and J ends were trimmed by 4 bases and 0 bases, with 18 bases remaining between them. This CDR3 is 17 amino acids long. The CDR3 reads CASSPSQGSHVNTEAFF. CDR3 coding DNA: TGTGCCAGCAGCCCATCTCAGGGTTCCCATGTGAACACTGAAGCTTTCTTT.

This chain uses TRBV12-3 or TRBV12-4 with TRBJ2-5, with 12 bases matching TRBD2. V was clipped by 8 bases and J by 2 bases; unmatched bases: 0. The CDR3 contains 13 residues. The CDR3 loop reads CASGLAGQETQYF. As DNA, the CDR3 is TGTGCCAGCGGACTAGCGGGACAAGAGACCCAGTACTTC.

This clone was seen a single time. A much larger clone sits a single nucleotide away, making a read error possible. This chain links TRBV9 with TRBJ1-6; 8 positions agree with TRBD1. Per the germline V gene, CDR1 is SGDLS and CDR2 is YYNGEE. The CDR3 sequence is 14 residues long. V gave up 4 bases and J gave up 7 bases; unmatched junction bases: 4. The CDR3 loop reads CASSRTGNNSPLHF. CDR3 nucleotide sequence: TGTGCCAGCAGCCGGACAGGGAACAATTCACCCCTCCACTTT.

This chain connects TRBV7-2 to TRBJ2-3, with D possibly being TRBD2 (6 bases). The germline CDR1 and CDR2 sequences are SGHTA and FQGNSA. Trimming pared 1 base from V and 3 bases from J, leaving 14 bases between. This CDR3 contains 16 residues. The CDR3 DNA reads TGTGCCAGCAGCTTAGTGGAAGCGGGTATGACAGATACGCAGTATTTT. Translating it yields CASSLVEAGMTDTQYF. The complete variable domain, with remaining parts taken from reference TRBV7-2 and TRBJ2-3, reads GAGVSQSPSNKVTEKGKDVELRCDPISGHTALYWYRQSLGQGLEFLIYFQGNSAPDKSGLPSDRFSAERTGGSVSTLTIQRTQQEDSAVYLCASSLVEAGMTDTQYFGPGTRLTVL.

V usage is TRBV19 and J usage is TRBJ1-2, with a tentative D call TRBD1 (6 bases). Germline lookup yields CDR1 LNHDA and CDR2 SQIVND (reference sequence). The CDR3 length is 13 residues. Trimming removed 6 bases at V and 4 bases at J, with 12 bases between. CDR3 nucleotides: TGTGCCAGTAGCTCGGGGGGCCCCTATGGCTACACCTTC. Translation gives CASSSGGPYGYTF.

The chain couples TRBV4-1 to TRBJ1-1; 7 nucleotides align to TRBD1. The V segment lost 4 bases and the J segment 0 bases; nucleotides outside the gene matches: 5. Germline V gene data show CDR1 as MGHRA and CDR2 as YSYEKL. CDR3 length: 15 residues. This chain's CDR3 is CASSLSGGLNTEAFF. The DNA for the CDR3 is TGCGCCAGCAGCCTCTCAGGGGGTTTGAACACTGAAGCTTTCTTT.

This chain uses TRBV9 with TRBJ1-1, with 8 bases fitting TRBD1. Germline V lookup: CDR1 SGDLS, CDR2 YYNGEE. CDR3 length: 15 residues. Trimming took 0 bases from V and 5 from J; bases not matched to a gene: 6. CDR3 amino acids: CASSVAGTGWTEAFF. The CDR3 nucleotides are TGTGCCAGCAGCGTAGCGGGGACAGGATGGACTGAAGCTTTCTTT.